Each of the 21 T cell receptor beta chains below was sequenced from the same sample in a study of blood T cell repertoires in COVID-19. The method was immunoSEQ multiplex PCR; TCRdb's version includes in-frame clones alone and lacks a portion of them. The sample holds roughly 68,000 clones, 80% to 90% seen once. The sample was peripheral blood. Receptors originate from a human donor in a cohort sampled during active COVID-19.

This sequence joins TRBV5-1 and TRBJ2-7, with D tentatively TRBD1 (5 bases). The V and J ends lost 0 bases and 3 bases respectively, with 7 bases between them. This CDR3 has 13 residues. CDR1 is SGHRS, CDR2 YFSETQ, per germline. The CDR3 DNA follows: TGCGCCAGCAGCTTGGGACAGAACTACGAGCAGTACTTC. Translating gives CASSLGQNYEQYF.

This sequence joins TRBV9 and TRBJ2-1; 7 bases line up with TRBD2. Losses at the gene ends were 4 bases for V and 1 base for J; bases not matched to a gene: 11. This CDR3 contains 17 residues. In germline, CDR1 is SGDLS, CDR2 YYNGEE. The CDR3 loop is CASSFSPGTKSYNEQFF. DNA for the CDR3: TGTGCCAGCAGCTTCTCCCCCGGGACTAAATCCTACAATGAGCAGTTCTTC. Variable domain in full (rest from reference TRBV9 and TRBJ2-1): DSGVTQTPKHLITATGQRVTLRCSPRSGDLSVYWYQQSLDQGLQFLIQYYNGEERAKGNILERFSAQQFPDLHSELNLSSLELGDSALYFCASSFSPGTKSYNEQFFGPGTRLTVL.

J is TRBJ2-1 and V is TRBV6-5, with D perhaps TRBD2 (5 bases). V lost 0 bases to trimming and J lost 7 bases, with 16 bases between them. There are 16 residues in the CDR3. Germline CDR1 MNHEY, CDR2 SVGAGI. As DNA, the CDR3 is TGTGCCAGCAGTTACTCGGAATTCGGCGGGCCGAATGAGCAGTTCTTC. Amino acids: CASSYSEFGGPNEQFF.

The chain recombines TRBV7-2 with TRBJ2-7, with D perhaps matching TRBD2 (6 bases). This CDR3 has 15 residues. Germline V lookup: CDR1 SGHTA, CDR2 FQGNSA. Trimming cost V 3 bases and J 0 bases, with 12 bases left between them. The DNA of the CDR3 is TGTGCCAGCAGCTTTAGTACTAGCAGCTCCTACGAGCAGTACTTC. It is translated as CASSFSTSSSYEQYF.

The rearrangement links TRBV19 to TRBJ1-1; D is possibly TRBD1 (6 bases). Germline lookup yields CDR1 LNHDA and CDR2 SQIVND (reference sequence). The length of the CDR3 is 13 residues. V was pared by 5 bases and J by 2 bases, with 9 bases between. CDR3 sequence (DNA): TGTGCCAGTAGTGACAGGCAAAACACTGAAGCTTTCTTT. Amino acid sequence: CASSDRQNTEAFF.

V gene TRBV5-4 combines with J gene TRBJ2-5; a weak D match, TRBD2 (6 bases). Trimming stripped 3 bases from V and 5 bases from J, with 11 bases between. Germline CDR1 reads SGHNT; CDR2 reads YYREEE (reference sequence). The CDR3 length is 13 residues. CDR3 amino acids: CASSSGRRETQYF. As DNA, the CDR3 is TGTGCCAGCAGCTCTGGGAGGAGGGAGACCCAGTACTTC.

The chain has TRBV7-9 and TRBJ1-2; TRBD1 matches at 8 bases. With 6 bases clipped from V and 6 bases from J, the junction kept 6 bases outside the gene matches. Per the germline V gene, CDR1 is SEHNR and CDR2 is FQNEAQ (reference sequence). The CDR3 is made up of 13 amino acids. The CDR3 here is CASRSTGADGYTF. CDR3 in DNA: TGTGCCAGCAGATCGACAGGGGCCGATGGCTACACCTTC. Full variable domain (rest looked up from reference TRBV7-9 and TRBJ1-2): DTGVSQNPRHKITKRGQNVTFRCDPISEHNRLYWYRQTLGQGPEFLTYFQNEAQLEKSRLLSDRFSAERPKGSFSTLEIQRTEQGDSAMYLCASRSTGADGYTFGSGTRLTVV.

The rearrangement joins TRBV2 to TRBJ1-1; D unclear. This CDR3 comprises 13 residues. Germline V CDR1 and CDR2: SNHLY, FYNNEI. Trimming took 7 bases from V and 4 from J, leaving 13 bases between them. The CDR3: CASIGLLVTEAFF. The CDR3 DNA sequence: TGTGCCAGCATTGGACTCCTGGTCACTGAAGCTTTCTTT.

CDR3 sequence reads: CATHLGLAGVEVYEQFF. The CDR3, as DNA: TGTGCCACCCACCTTGGACTAGCGGGAGTAGAGGTCTATGAGCAGTTCTTC. The chain uses TRBV5-4 and TRBJ2-1, with 13 bases lining up with TRBD2. The CDR3 runs to 17 residues. Germline assignment: CDR1 SGHNT and CDR2 YYREEE (reference sequence). V lost 9 bases to trimming and J lost 8 bases; unmatched junction nucleotides: 17. The full variable domain, rest sourced from reference TRBV5-4 and TRBJ2-1, is ETGVTQSPTHLIKTRGQQVTLRCSSQSGHNTVSWYQQALGQGPQFIFQYYREEENGRGNFPPRFSGLQFPNYSSELNVNALELDDSALYLCATHLGLAGVEVYEQFFGPGTRLTVL.

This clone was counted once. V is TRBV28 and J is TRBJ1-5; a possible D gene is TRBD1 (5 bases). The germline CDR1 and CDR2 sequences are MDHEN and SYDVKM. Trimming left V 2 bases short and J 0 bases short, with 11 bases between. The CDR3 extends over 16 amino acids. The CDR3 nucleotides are TGTGCCAGCAGTTTAACTCAGGGTAATAGCAATCAGCCCCAGCATTTT. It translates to CASSLTQGNSNQPQHF.

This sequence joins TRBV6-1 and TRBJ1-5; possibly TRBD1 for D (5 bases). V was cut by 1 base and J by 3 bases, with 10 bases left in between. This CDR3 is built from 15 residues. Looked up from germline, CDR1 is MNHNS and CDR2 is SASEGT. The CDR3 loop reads CASSEEGGANQPQHF. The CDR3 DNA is TGTGCCAGCAGTGAAGAGGGAGGGGCCAATCAGCCCCAGCATTTT.

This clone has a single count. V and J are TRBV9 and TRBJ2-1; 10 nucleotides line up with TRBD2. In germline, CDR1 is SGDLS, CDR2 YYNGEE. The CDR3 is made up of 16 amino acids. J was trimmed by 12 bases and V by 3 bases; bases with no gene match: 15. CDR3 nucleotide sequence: TGTGCCAGCAGCGCTTCTCTAGCGGGAGTAGTAGAAAGGCAGTTCTTC. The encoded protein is CASSASLAGVVERQFF.

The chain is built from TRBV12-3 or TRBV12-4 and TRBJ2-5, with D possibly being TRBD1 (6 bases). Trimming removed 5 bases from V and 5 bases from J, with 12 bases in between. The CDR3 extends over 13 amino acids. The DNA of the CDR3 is TGTGCCAGCAGTCCACAGGGCACGGAGACCCAGTACTTC. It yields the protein CASSPQGTETQYF.

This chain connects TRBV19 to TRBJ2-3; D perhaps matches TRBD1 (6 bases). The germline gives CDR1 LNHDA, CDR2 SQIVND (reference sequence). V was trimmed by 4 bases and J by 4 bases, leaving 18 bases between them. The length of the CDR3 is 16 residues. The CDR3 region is CASSTDQGIPPDTQYF. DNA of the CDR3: TGTGCCAGTAGTACCGACCAGGGGATTCCCCCAGATACGCAGTATTTT.

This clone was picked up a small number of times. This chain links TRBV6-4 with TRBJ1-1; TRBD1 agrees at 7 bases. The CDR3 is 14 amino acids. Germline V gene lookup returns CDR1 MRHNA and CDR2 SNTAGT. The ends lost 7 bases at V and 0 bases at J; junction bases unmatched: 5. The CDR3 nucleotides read TGTGCCAGCAACCCGGGACAGATGAACACTGAAGCTTTCTTT. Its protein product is CASNPGQMNTEAFF.

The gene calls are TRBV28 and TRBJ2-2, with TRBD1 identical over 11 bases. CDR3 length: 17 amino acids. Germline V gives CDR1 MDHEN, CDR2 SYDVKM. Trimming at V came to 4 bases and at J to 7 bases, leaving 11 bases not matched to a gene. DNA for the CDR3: TGTGCCAGCAGTTCAGATCGGACAGGGGGCGGAGTCGGGGAGCTGTTTTTT. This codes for CASSSDRTGGGVGELFF.

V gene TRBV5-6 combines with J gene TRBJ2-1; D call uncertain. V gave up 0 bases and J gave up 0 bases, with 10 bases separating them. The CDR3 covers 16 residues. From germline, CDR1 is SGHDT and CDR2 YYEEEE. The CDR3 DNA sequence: TGTGCCAGCAGCTTGGATCCAGGCAGCTCCTACAATGAGCAGTTCTTC. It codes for CASSLDPGSSYNEQFF.

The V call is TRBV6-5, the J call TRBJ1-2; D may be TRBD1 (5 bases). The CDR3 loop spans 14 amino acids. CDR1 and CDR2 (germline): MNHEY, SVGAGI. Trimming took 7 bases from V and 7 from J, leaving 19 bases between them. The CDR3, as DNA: TGTGCCAGCACGCGCGCCGGGGGTAACCTTGGCTACACCTTC. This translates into CASTRAGGNLGYTF.

CDR3 sequence reads: CASSSYGSSGSTDTQYF. In DNA, the CDR3 is TGCGCCAGCAGCTCTTACGGTAGTAGCGGGAGCACAGATACGCAGTATTTT. The J gene is TRBJ2-3, the V gene TRBV5-1, with 7 positions matching TRBD2. Germline V lookup: CDR1 SGHRS, CDR2 YFSETQ. This CDR3 comprises 17 residues. V was clipped by 3 bases and J by 0 bases; unmatched bases: 10. Variable domain in full (rest from reference TRBV5-1 and TRBJ2-3): KAGVTQTPRYLIKTRGQQVTLSCSPISGHRSVSWYQQTPGQGLQFLFEYFSETQRNKGNFPGRFSGRQFSNSRSEMNVSTLELGDSALYLCASSSYGSSGSTDTQYFGPGTRLTVL.

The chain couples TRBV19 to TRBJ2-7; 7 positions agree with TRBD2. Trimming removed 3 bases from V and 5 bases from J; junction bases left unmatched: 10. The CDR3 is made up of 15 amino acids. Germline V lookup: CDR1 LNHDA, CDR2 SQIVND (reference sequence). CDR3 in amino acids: CASSMVGGSGDEQYF. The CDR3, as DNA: TGTGCCAGTAGTATGGTGGGAGGGAGTGGCGACGAGCAGTACTTC.

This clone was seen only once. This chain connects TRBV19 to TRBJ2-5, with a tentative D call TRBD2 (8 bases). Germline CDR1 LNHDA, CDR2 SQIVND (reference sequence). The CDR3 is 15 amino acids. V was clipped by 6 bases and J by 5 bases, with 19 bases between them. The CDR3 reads CASSKGGGRIETQYF. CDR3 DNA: TGTGCCAGTAGCAAAGGGGGCGGGAGGATTGAGACCCAGTACTTC.